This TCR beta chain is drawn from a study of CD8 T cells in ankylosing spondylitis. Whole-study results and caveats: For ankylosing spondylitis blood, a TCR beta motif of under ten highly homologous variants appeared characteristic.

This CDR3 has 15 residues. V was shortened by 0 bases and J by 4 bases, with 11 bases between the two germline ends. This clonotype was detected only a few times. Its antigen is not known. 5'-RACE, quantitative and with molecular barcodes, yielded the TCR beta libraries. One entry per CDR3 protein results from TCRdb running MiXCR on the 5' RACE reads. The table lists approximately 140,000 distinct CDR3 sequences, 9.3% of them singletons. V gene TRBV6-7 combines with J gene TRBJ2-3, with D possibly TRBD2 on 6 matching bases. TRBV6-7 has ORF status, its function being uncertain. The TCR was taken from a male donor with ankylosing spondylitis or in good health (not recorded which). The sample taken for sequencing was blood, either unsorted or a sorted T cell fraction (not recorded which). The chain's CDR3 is CASSYSPAGSDTQYF. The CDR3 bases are TGTGCCAGCAGTTACTCCCCCGCGGGATCAGATACGCAGTATTTT.